The 21 T cell receptor beta chains presented below share a single source sample, sequenced in a study of shared clonotypes between healthy human individuals (dated by TCRdb to the early 2020s). The library was produced with the immunoSEQ multiplex PCR assay. The immuneACCESS repertoire file appears here via TCRdb, limited to in-frame rearrangements. These files lack a portion of the clones; in checked studies, under half of the deficit traces to unresolved V genes, and the cause of the others is not known. The sample table records 180,000 or so clones; about 93% of these occur just once. Together, the top ten hold approximately 0.07% of the sample. The sequencing sample was made of naive CD4+ T cells sorted from blood. The cell subset or site label, read with the paper, signifies: CD45RA+ positively selected. The receptors here all came from a woman aged 25 to 45 in good health.

The chain combines TRBV28 with TRBJ1-1; no definite D call. Trimming stripped 7 bases from V and 4 bases from J, with 16 bases between. Germline V gene lookup returns CDR1 MDHEN and CDR2 SYDVKM. The CDR3 loop spans 14 amino acids. The CDR3 DNA is TGTGCCAGCATTATGGGGAGTTTGAGCACTGAAGCTTTCTTT. Residues: CASIMGSLSTEAFF.

This chain links TRBV18 with TRBJ2-7; 11 bases agree with TRBD2. The CDR3 has 16 residues. Germline CDR1 reads KGHSH; CDR2 reads LQKENI. With 3 bases clipped from V and 0 bases from J, the junction kept 4 bases outside the gene matches. Here the CDR3 reads CASSPGLADSSYEQYF. The CDR3 nucleotides are TGTGCCAGCTCACCGGGACTAGCGGACAGCTCCTACGAGCAGTACTTC.

The chain links TRBV6-5 to TRBJ1-2; D is ambiguous. Deletions cut 1 base from V and 10 bases from J, with 19 bases between. This CDR3 region has 15 residues. The germline CDR1 and CDR2 sequences are MNHEY and SVGAGI. As DNA, the CDR3 is TGTGCCAGCAGTTACTTGGCTCTCCCCCTTAAAGACTACACCTTC. Protein product: CASSYLALPLKDYTF.

The rearrangement uses TRBV7-9 and TRBJ1-5; possibly TRBD1 for D (6 bases). The CDR3 is made up of 15 amino acids. The V end lost 1 base, the J end lost 5 bases, and 12 bases lay between the germline ends. Germline V gene sequence: CDR1 SEHNR, CDR2 FQNEAQ (reference sequence). In DNA, the CDR3 is TGTGCCAGCAGCTTAGGGGGGGCGGATGATCAGCCCCAGCATTTT. This sequence encodes CASSLGGADDQPQHF.

The gene calls are TRBV30 and TRBJ2-7; possible D gene TRBD1, 7 bases. This CDR3 has 15 amino acids. From germline, CDR1 is GTSNPN and CDR2 SVGIG (reference sequence). The germline V and J ends were trimmed by 4 bases and 3 bases, with 19 bases remaining between them. CDR3 amino acids: CAWTSAGGQGYEQYF. The CDR3 DNA sequence: TGTGCCTGGACGTCTGCAGGGGGGCAGGGCTACGAGCAGTACTTC.

The V and J genes are TRBV2 and TRBJ2-7; D gene uncertain. The V and J ends lost 7 bases and 2 bases respectively, with 9 bases between them. The CDR3 covers 12 residues. Germline V CDR1 and CDR2: SNHLY, FYNNEI. Written as DNA, the CDR3 is TGTGCCAGCACTTCACGTCCCTACGAGCAGTACTTC. As protein: CASTSRPYEQYF.

The rearrangement uses TRBV5-4 and TRBJ1-5, with unresolved D. This CDR3 region has 14 residues. The germline CDR1 and CDR2 sequences are SGHNT and YYREEE (reference sequence). V shed 3 bases and J shed 9 bases, with 16 bases lying between them. The CDR3 loop reads CASSSDGSILPQHF. The CDR3, as DNA: TGTGCCAGCAGCTCGGACGGATCAATTTTGCCCCAGCATTTT.

The chain recombines TRBV2 with TRBJ2-7; D not certain. Germline V gene sequence: CDR1 SNHLY, CDR2 FYNNEI. The CDR3 contains 13 residues. Trimming took 3 bases from V and 3 from J, leaving 9 bases between them. The CDR3: CASSDRGSYEQYF. The CDR3 bases are TGTGCCAGCAGTGATCGAGGCAGCTACGAGCAGTACTTC.

CDR3 sequence (DNA): TGTGCCAGTAGTACTGCCTTAGGCTGGTCCTACGAGCAGTACTTC. Amino acids: CASSTALGWSYEQYF. The chain uses TRBV19 and TRBJ2-7; D is unresolved. Germline V gene sequence: CDR1 LNHDA, CDR2 SQIVND (reference sequence). Trimming stripped 4 bases from V and 1 base from J, with 14 bases between. The CDR3 contains 15 residues.

The gene calls are TRBV5-1 and TRBJ2-7, with no clear D. Germline loops: CDR1 SGHRS, CDR2 YFSETQ. V was trimmed by 0 bases and J by 4 bases, leaving 8 bases between them. The CDR3 is 13 residues long. The CDR3 DNA is TGCGCCAGCAGCTTGGCCGCCAGGTACGAGCAGTACTTC. It is translated as CASSLAARYEQYF.

V usage is TRBV7-1 and J usage is TRBJ2-7, with D uncertain. TRBV7-1 is designated an ORF whose function remains uncertain. This CDR3 contains 12 residues. V was shortened by 8 bases and J by 4 bases, with 12 bases between the two germline ends. The CDR3 here is CASLDNGYEQYF. The CDR3, as DNA: TGTGCCAGCCTCGACAATGGGTACGAGCAGTACTTC.

The chain is built from TRBV7-9 and TRBJ2-5; D might be TRBD1 (6 bases). The J call is uncertain, as TRBJ2-7 better fits the DNA end. CDR3 size: 15 residues. Germline V CDR1 and CDR2: SEHNR, FQNEAQ (reference sequence). CDR3 amino acids: CASSLWADRTYEQYF. In nucleotides, the CDR3 is TGTGCCAGCAGCTTATGGGCGGACAGAACCTACGAGCAGTACTTC.

Concerning this clone: Its ends do not fully match the called genes, so a read error is possible. Other nucleotide sequences from this sample produce the same CDR3. The rearrangement uses TRBV19 and TRBJ2-7, with a tentative D call TRBD2 (5 bases). Germline CDR1 reads LNHDA; CDR2 reads SQIVND (reference sequence). The CDR3 covers 15 residues. Here the CDR3 DNA reads TGTGCCAGTAGTATTCGCTCTAGCACAGACTACGAACAGTACTTC. Its translation is CASSIRSSTDYEQYF.

V and J are TRBV28 and TRBJ2-7; 11 bases fit TRBD2. The J segment lost 4 bases and the V segment lost 6 bases, leaving 2 bases of the junction unmatched. Germline-derived CDR1 and CDR2 are MDHEN and SYDVKM. The CDR3 loop spans 13 amino acids. The CDR3: CASRTSGKYEQYF. The CDR3 nucleotides read TGTGCCAGCAGGACTAGCGGGAAATACGAGCAGTACTTC.

The V call is TRBV6-6, the J call TRBJ1-5, with a weak D call TRBD1 (5 bases). V lost 6 bases to trimming and J lost 5 bases, with 14 bases between them. The CDR3 contains 14 residues. In germline, CDR1 is MNHNY, CDR2 SVGAGI (reference sequence). The CDR3 DNA is TGTGCCAGCAGCCTGGGGACGGTCGATCAGCCCCAGCATTTT. It specifies CASSLGTVDQPQHF.

This chain joins TRBV5-3 and TRBJ2-7, with D hard to call. TRBV5-3 is classed as an ORF, of uncertain function. The CDR3 is 11 amino acids. The germline V and J ends were trimmed by 9 bases and 4 bases, with 11 bases remaining between them. The CDR3 region is CATSESYEQYF. CDR3 in DNA: TGTGCCACTTCTGAATCGTACGAGCAGTACTTC.

J is TRBJ2-1 and V is TRBV27; no clear D gene. V dropped 6 bases and J dropped 2 bases, with 11 bases sitting between them. The CDR3 totals 14 residues. Germline CDR1 reads MNHEY; CDR2 reads SMNVEV (reference sequence). CDR3 sequence reads: CASSAVAPYNEQFF. Written as DNA, the CDR3 is TGTGCCAGCAGCGCGGTGGCCCCCTACAATGAGCAGTTCTTC.

The rearrangement uses TRBV29-1 and TRBJ2-7; 8 bases align to TRBD2. The CDR3 totals 14 residues. With 7 bases clipped from V and 0 bases from J, the junction kept 8 bases outside the gene matches. The germline V gene encodes CDR1 SQVTM and CDR2 ANQGSEA. CDR3: CSGSMTSDSYEQYF. The CDR3, as DNA: TGCAGCGGCTCTATGACTAGCGACTCCTACGAGCAGTACTTC.

The chain has TRBV7-2 and TRBJ2-5; 7 bases are a match to TRBD2. The J call may be mistaken, given a closer DNA end match to TRBJ2-7. The CDR3 length is 14 residues. CDR1 is SGHTA and CDR2 is FQGNSA in the germline V gene. CDR3 amino acids: CASSLAGGPYEQYF. In DNA, the CDR3 is TGTGCCAGCAGCTTAGCGGGAGGGCCCTACGAGCAGTACTTC.

The V gene is TRBV5-1, the J gene TRBJ2-2; D ambiguous. Trimming pared 4 bases from V and 6 bases from J, leaving 10 bases between. This CDR3 has 13 residues. CDR1 SGHRS and CDR2 YFSETQ come from the germline V gene. CDR3 sequence (DNA): TGCGCCAGCAGCCCGACCCGGTCCGGGGAGCTGTTTTTT. This encodes CASSPTRSGELFF.

The chain links TRBV18 to TRBJ1-4, with TRBD1 matching over 7 bases. The CDR3 is 17 amino acids. Trimming removed 3 bases from V and 5 bases from J; junction bases left unmatched: 12. CDR1 and CDR2 from the germline V gene are KGHSH and LQKENI. The CDR3 nucleotides are TGTGCCAGCTCACCGACAGGGAGGGCGTTGGGGAATGAAAAACTGTTTTTT. Protein sequence: CASSPTGRALGNEKLFF.